The 23 T cell receptor beta chains below were found in one sample sequenced in a study of blood T cells in healthy people across ages. Using a J-beta primer mix together with a sample-barcoded 5' primer, a second PCR was run for about 7 to 12 cycles. TCRdb re-called the 5' RACE reads with MiXCR, one entry per CDR3 protein. The sample contains some 760,000 distinct CDR3 sequences, 20% to 25% of which appear only once. This same sample was also taken into another study, of T cells of mothers and their children.

Sequencing used blood. These receptors all come from a boy between 10 and 17 years old in good health.

The chain employs TRBV24-1 and TRBJ2-7; 11 nucleotides line up with TRBD2. TRBJ2-1 matches the DNA end more closely, so the J call is doubtful. The CDR3 sequence is 17 residues long. Germline-derived CDR1 and CDR2 are KGHDR and SFDVKD. This chain's CDR3 is CATSDPTSGSSGNEQFF. The DNA of the CDR3 is TGTGCCACCAGTGACCCCACTAGCGGGAGTAGCGGCAATGAGCAGTTCTTC.

This clonotype was observed a few times. The V and J genes are TRBV9 and TRBJ2-3; TRBD2 is a possible D gene (7 bases). The V gene's germline CDR1 is SGDLS and CDR2 YYNGEE. There are 19 residues in the CDR3. V lost 0 bases, J lost 2 bases, and 22 bases lay in between. As DNA, the CDR3 is TGTGCCAGCAGCGTAGCCCTCGGGGGGCGGGGGAGGTTCACAGATACGCAGTATTTT. Residues: CASSVALGGRGRFTDTQYF.

This clonotype was counted between two and nine times. This chain connects TRBV10-3 to TRBJ2-1, with 9 positions matching TRBD1. The junction had 5 bases not matched to a gene; V was cut back by 11 bases and J by 6 bases. This CDR3 is built from 12 residues. Germline values: CDR1 ENHRY, CDR2 SYGVKD. The CDR3 region has the DNA TGTGCCGTTCAGACAGGGGGCAATGAGCAGTTCTTC. Encoded protein: CAVQTGGNEQFF.

The chain uses TRBV7-3 and TRBJ2-1, with TRBD2 as a possible D gene (5 bases). CDR3 size: 14 residues. Trimming pared 5 bases from V and 4 bases from J, leaving 12 bases between. The germline V gene encodes CDR1 SGHTA and CDR2 FQGTGA. CDR3 protein: CASSRLGEYNEQFF. In DNA, the CDR3 is TGTGCCAGCAGCAGACTGGGAGAGTACAATGAGCAGTTCTTC.

This clonotype showed up just a few times. The chain joins TRBV12-5 to TRBJ2-5; TRBD2 aligns across 12 bases. The CDR3 is made up of 17 amino acids. After removal of 1 base from V and 2 bases from J, the junction contained 5 bases not matched to a gene. The germline gives CDR1 LGHNT, CDR2 FRNRAP. CDR3 residues: CASGLGLAGENQETQYF. The CDR3, as DNA: TGTGCTAGTGGTTTGGGACTAGCGGGAGAAAATCAAGAGACCCAGTACTTC.

This clonotype was recorded many times. This rearrangement joins TRBV9 to TRBJ2-1; tentative D call: TRBD2 (7 bases). The CDR3 loop spans 15 amino acids. Germline V lookup: CDR1 SGDLS, CDR2 YYNGEE. Between the trimmed V and J ends, which lost 7 bases and 6 bases, there was a span of 20 bases. As DNA, the CDR3 is TGTGCCAGCTCACCGGGGGGCATGGGGATCAATGAGCAGTTCTTC. Translation: CASSPGGMGINEQFF. The full variable domain, completed using reference TRBV9 and TRBJ2-1, is DSGVTQTPKHLITATGQRVTLRCSPRSGDLSVYWYQQSLDQGLQFLIQYYNGEERAKGNILERFSAQQFPDLHSELNLSSLELGDSALYFCASSPGGMGINEQFFGPGTRLTVL.

This sequence joins TRBV28 and TRBJ2-6; D is uncertain. Trimming stripped 4 bases from V and 0 bases from J, with 10 bases between. Germline-derived CDR1 and CDR2 are MDHEN and SYDVKM. CDR3 length: 16 amino acids. CDR3 region: CASSSVSSSGANVLTF. CDR3 nucleotides: TGTGCCAGCAGTTCTGTCAGTAGCTCTGGGGCCAACGTCCTGACTTTC.

This clonotype was found a few times. The CDR3 DNA follows: TGTGCCAGCAGCTTAGGGACTAGCGGGGGGGCCGAGCAGTACTTC. Amino acid sequence: CASSLGTSGGAEQYF. The chain uses TRBV7-2 and TRBJ2-7, with TRBD2 matching over 15 bases. J was trimmed by 6 bases and V by 1 base; bases with no gene match: 1. This CDR3 has 15 amino acids. Germline V gives CDR1 SGHTA, CDR2 FQGNSA.

This clonotype was seen only a few times. The junction shows a germline mismatch at one end, possibly a read error. J is TRBJ2-1 and V is TRBV7-2; D call uncertain. Looked up from germline, CDR1 is SGHTA and CDR2 is FQGNSA. This CDR3 region has 14 residues. CDR3 coding DNA: TGCGCCAGCAGCTTTGAGTTAGGCTACAATGAGCAGTTCTTC. Its translation is CASSFELGYNEQFF.

This clonotype has only a few counts. The rearrangement joins TRBV29-1 to TRBJ2-6, with a weak D call TRBD1 (7 bases). Trimming removed 4 bases from V and 0 bases from J, with 28 bases in between. The length of the CDR3 is 21 residues. Germline CDR1 and CDR2: SQVTM and ANQGSEA. The DNA for the CDR3 is TGCAGCGTTGTGCCCGCCCGACAGGGACTTGACCCCAACTCTGGGGCCAACGTCCTGACTTTC. It codes for CSVVPARQGLDPNSGANVLTF.

The chain recombines TRBV20-1 with TRBJ2-1; D remains unclear. Trimming pared 6 bases from V and 0 bases from J, leaving 15 bases between. This CDR3 has 15 amino acids. Germline V lookup: CDR1 DFQATT, CDR2 SNEGSKA (reference sequence). CDR3: CSAVSRRSSYNEQFF. CDR3 bases: TGCAGTGCCGTATCCCGCAGGAGCTCCTACAATGAGCAGTTCTTC.

This clonotype was detected only a few times. The gene calls are TRBV7-3 and TRBJ2-2; 9 nucleotides match TRBD2. V was pared by 1 base and J by 6 bases, with 6 bases of the junction left unmatched. CDR1 is SGHTA and CDR2 is FQGTGA in the germline V gene. The CDR3 sequence is 16 residues long. The CDR3 DNA reads TGTGCCAGCAGCTTAATAGCGGGAGTTTCCCCCGGGGAGCTGTTTTTT. Translation gives CASSLIAGVSPGELFF.

In its sample, this clonotype was seen a few times. The chain joins TRBV29-1 to TRBJ2-7; D is possibly TRBD2 (6 bases). Germline loops: CDR1 SQVTM, CDR2 ANQGSEA. This CDR3 contains 13 residues. V dropped 7 bases and J dropped 3 bases, with 16 bases sitting between them. CDR3 sequence: CSARLDLGYEQYF. The CDR3, as DNA: TGCAGCGCTCGACTAGATTTGGGCTACGAGCAGTACTTC.

The chain recombines TRBV5-1 with TRBJ2-2, with 7 bases that match TRBD1. Germline CDR1 and CDR2: SGHRS and YFSETQ. The CDR3 consists of 13 residues. V was pared by 5 bases and J by 6 bases, with 4 bases of the junction left unmatched. The CDR3 loop is CASRETGSGELFF. The CDR3 DNA is TGCGCCAGCAGAGAGACAGGGTCCGGGGAGCTGTTTTTT.

This clonotype occurred a few times. The V and J genes are TRBV4-2 and TRBJ2-3, with D possibly TRBD1 on 6 matching bases. The germline V and J ends were trimmed by 1 base and 0 bases, with 14 bases remaining between them. CDR1 is LGHNA and CDR2 is YNFKEQ in the germline V gene. This CDR3 has 17 residues. The CDR3 nucleotides read TGTGCCAGCAGCCAAGGGGGGCAGAGCGCTAGCACAGATACGCAGTATTTT. This codes for CASSQGGQSASTDTQYF.

The chain is built from TRBV6-6 and TRBJ2-7; the D is unclear. Trimming took off 8 bases at V and 1 base at J, with 12 bases between the two ends. CDR1 and CDR2 from the germline V gene are MNHNY and SVGAGI (reference sequence). The CDR3 extends over 13 amino acids. CDR3 sequence: CASGSKVSYEQYF. The CDR3 DNA reads TGTGCCAGCGGCAGCAAAGTTTCCTACGAGCAGTACTTC.

This rearrangement joins TRBV20-1 to TRBJ2-1; D ambiguous. In germline, CDR1 is DFQATT, CDR2 SNEGSKA (reference sequence). The CDR3 consists of 13 residues. The V gene lost 2 bases and the J gene lost 7 bases, with 12 bases spanning the gap. The CDR3 DNA follows: TGCAGTGCTAGAAACCCTGAGTGGAATGAGCAGTTCTTC. This translates into CSARNPEWNEQFF.

This chain connects TRBV2 to TRBJ1-4; D gene uncertain. Germline CDR1 SNHLY, CDR2 FYNNEI. The CDR3 spans 17 residues. V was shortened by 3 bases and J by 2 bases, with 16 bases between the two germline ends. CDR3 DNA: TGTGCCAGCAGTGATTACGATAAGAGGGCGACTAATGAAAAACTGTTTTTT. The encoded protein is CASSDYDKRATNEKLFF. Full variable domain (remainder filled in from reference TRBV2 and TRBJ1-4): EPEVTQTPSHQVTQMGQEVILRCVPISNHLYFYWYRQILGQKVEFLVSFYNNEISEKSEIFDDQFSVERPDGSNFTLKIRSTKLEDSAMYFCASSDYDKRATNEKLFFGSGTQLSVL.

The rearrangement uses TRBV28 and TRBJ2-7; TRBD1 might be the D (5 bases). Germline V gives CDR1 MDHEN, CDR2 SYDVKM. The ends were cut back, 6 bases at V and 7 bases at J, with 19 bases in the middle. CDR3 length equals 14 residues. The DNA of the CDR3 is TGTGCCAGCAGCCACCGGGCAGGGCTCTATGAGCAGTACTTC. Protein: CASSHRAGLYEQYF.

This clonotype was seen a handful of times. V is TRBV7-6 and J is TRBJ2-7; the D gene is possibly TRBD1 (6 bases). CDR1 is SGHVS, CDR2 FNYEAQ, per germline. The V gene lost 1 base and the J gene lost 0 bases, with 10 bases spanning the gap. The CDR3 consists of 15 residues. The CDR3: CASSLVRGASYEQYF. In nucleotides, the CDR3 is TGTGCCAGCAGCTTAGTCAGGGGTGCCTCCTACGAGCAGTACTTC.

This clonotype was found a few times. The chain recombines TRBV27 with TRBJ2-6, with 8 bases aligning to TRBD1. Germline V gene data show CDR1 as MNHEY and CDR2 as SMNVEV (reference sequence). This CDR3 comprises 17 residues. The J segment lost 0 bases and the V segment lost 5 bases, leaving 6 bases of the junction unmatched. CDR3 sequence: CASSDRGLSSGANVLTF. Here the CDR3 DNA reads TGTGCCAGCAGTGACAGGGGTCTTTCCTCTGGGGCCAACGTCCTGACTTTC.

This clonotype appeared a few times. The gene calls are TRBV12-3 or TRBV12-4 and TRBJ2-5, with D possibly being TRBD1 (5 bases). The J call is uncertain, as TRBJ2-7 better fits the DNA end. This CDR3 has 16 residues. CDR3 residues: CASSFVRTLSSYEQYF. Written as DNA, the CDR3 is TGTGCCAGCAGTTTCGTGCGGACATTGAGCTCCTACGAGCAGTACTTC.

The V and J genes are TRBV7-2 and TRBJ1-1; TRBD1 might be the D (5 bases). V was trimmed by 6 bases and J by 4 bases, leaving 15 bases between them. Germline V gene data show CDR1 as SGHTA and CDR2 as FQGNSA. This CDR3 region has 14 residues. Here the CDR3 reads CASRSHGAGTEAFF. As DNA, the CDR3 is TGTGCCAGCAGATCCCATGGGGCGGGCACTGAAGCTTTCTTT. Combining the CDR3 with reference TRBV7-2 and TRBJ1-1 gives the whole variable domain GAGVSQSPSNKVTEKGKDVELRCDPISGHTALYWYRQSLGQGLEFLIYFQGNSAPDKSGLPSDRFSAERTGGSVSTLTIQRTQQEDSAVYLCASRSHGAGTEAFFGQGTRLTVV.